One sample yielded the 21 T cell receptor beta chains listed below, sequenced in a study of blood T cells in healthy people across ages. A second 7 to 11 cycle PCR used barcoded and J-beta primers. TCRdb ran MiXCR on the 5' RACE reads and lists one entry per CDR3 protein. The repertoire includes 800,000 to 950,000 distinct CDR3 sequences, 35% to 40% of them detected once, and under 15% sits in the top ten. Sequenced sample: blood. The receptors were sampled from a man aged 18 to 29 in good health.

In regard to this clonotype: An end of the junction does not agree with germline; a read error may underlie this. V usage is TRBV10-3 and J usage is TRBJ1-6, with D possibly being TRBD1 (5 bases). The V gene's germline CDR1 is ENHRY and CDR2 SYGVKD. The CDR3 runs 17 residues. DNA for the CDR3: TGTGCCATCAGTCGGACCCACCCAGGGAAGGGCAATTCACCCCCCCACTTT. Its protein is CAISRTHPGKGNSPPHF.

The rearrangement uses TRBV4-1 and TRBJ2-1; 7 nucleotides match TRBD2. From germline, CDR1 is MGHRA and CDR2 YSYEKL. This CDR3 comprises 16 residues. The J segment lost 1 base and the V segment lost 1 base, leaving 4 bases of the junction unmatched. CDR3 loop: CASSQGLARSYNEQFF. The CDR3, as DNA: TGCGCCAGCAGCCAAGGACTAGCTCGATCCTACAATGAGCAGTTCTTC.

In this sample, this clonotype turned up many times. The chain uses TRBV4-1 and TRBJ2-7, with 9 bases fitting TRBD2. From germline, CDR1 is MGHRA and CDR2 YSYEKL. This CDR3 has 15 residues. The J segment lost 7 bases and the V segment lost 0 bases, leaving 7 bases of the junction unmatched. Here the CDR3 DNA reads TGCGCCAGCAGCCAAGATGCCGCGGGGGGGAGAGAGCAGTACTTC. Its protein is CASSQDAAGGREQYF.

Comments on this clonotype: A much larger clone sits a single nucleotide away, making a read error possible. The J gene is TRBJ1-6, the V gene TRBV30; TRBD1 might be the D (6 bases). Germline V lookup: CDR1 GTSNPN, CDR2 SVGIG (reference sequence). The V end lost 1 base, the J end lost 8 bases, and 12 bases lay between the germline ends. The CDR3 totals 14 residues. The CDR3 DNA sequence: TGTGCCTGGAGTGCGGGACAAGATGATTCACCCCTCCACTTT. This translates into CAWSAGQDDSPLHF.

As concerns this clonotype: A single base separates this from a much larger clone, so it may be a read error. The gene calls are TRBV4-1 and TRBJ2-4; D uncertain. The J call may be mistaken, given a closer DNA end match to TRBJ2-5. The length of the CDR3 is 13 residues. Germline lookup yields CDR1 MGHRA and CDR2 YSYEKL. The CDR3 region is CASSRDLGETQYF. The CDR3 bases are TGCGCCAGCAGCCGAGATCTGGGAGAGACCCAGTACTTC.

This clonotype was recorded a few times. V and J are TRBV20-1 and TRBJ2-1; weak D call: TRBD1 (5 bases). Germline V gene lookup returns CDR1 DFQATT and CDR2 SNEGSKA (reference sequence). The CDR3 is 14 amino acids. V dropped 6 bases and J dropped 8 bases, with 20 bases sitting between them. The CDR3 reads CSATDRVRMDEQFF. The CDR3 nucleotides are TGCAGTGCGACCGACAGAGTCCGTATGGATGAGCAGTTCTTC.

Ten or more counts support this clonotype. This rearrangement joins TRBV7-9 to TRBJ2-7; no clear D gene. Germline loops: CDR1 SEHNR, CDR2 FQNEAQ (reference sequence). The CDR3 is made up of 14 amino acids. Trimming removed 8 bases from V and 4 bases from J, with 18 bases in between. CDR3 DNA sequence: TGTGCCAGCCTCCCTCCGTTGCCACCGTACGAGCAGTACTTC. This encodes CASLPPLPPYEQYF. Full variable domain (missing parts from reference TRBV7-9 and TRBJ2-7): DTGVSQNPRHKITKRGQNVTFRCDPISEHNRLYWYRQTLGQGPEFLTYFQNEAQLEKSRLLSDRFSAERPKGSFSTLEIQRTEQGDSAMYLCASLPPLPPYEQYFGPGTRLTVT.

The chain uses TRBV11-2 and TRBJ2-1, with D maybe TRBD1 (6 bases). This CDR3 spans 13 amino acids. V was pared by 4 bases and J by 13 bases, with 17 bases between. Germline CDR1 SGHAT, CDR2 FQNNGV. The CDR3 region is CASSYGQQETQFF. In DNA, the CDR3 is TGTGCCAGCAGCTACGGACAGCAAGAGACCCAGTTCTTC.

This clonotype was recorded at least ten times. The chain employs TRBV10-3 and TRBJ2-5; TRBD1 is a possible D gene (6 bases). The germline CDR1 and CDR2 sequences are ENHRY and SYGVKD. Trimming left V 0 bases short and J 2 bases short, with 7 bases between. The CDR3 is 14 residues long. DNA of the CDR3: TGTGCCATCAGTGAGTCGACAGGACAAGAGACCCAGTACTTC. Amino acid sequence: CAISESTGQETQYF.

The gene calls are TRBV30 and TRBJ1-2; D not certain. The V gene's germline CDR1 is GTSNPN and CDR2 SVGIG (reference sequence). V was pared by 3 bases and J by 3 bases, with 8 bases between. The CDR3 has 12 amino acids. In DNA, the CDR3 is TGTGCCTGGAGGGGCCTTGACTATGGCTACACCTTC. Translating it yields CAWRGLDYGYTF.

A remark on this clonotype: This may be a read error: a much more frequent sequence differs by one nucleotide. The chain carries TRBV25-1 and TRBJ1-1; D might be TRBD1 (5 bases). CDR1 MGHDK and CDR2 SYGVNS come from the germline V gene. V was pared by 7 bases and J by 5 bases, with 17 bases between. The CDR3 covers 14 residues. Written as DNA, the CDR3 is TGTGCCAGCACCCCACAGGAGGCATGGACTGAAGCTTTCTTT. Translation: CASTPQEAWTEAFF.

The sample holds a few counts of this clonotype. The CDR3 is CASSLGRDTHYGYTF. CDR3 nucleotides: TGCGCCAGCAGCTTGGGCCGGGACACTCACTATGGCTACACCTTC. J is TRBJ1-2 and V is TRBV5-1; D perhaps matches TRBD1 (6 bases). The V end was cut by 0 bases, the J end by 3 bases, with 12 bases between. The CDR3 is 15 amino acids. Germline V gene lookup returns CDR1 SGHRS and CDR2 YFSETQ.

Here the CDR3 DNA reads TGCGCCAGCAGCTTCCCGGCCGGGGGGGGCACATTGGATGGCTACACCTTC. It specifies CASSFPAGGGTLDGYTF. This sequence joins TRBV5-1 and TRBJ1-2; D is perhaps TRBD1 (6 bases). V dropped 2 bases and J dropped 6 bases, with 23 bases sitting between them. The CDR3 is made up of 17 amino acids. CDR1 is SGHRS and CDR2 is YFSETQ in the germline V gene.

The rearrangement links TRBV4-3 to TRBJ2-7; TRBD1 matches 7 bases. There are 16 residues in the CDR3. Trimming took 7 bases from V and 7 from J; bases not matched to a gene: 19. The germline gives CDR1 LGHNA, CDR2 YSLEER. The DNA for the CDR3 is TGCGCCAGCACCCAGAATTACAGGGGCAACGTGAATGAGCAGTACTTC. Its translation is CASTQNYRGNVNEQYF.

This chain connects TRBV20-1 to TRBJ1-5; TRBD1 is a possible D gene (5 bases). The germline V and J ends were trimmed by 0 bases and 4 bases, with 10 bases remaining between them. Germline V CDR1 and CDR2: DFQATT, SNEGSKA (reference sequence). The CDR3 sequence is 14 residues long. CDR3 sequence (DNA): TGCAGTGCTAGAGATAGACAGTGGAATCAGCCCCAGCATTTT. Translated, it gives CSARDRQWNQPQHF.

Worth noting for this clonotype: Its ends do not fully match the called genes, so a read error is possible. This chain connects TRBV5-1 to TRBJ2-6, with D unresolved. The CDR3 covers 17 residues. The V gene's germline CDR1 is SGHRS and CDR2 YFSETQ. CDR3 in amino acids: CASSPGLKGPGTNVLTF. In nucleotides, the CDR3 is TGCGCCAGCAGCCCGGGCCTAAAAGGCCCTGGGACCAACGTCCTGACTTTC. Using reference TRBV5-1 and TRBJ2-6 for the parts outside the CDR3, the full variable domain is KAGVTQTPRYLIKTRGQQVTLSCSPISGHRSVSWYQQTPGQGLQFLFEYFSETQRNKGNFPGRFSGRQFSNSRSEMNVSTLELGDSALYLCASSPGLKGPGTNVLTFGAGSRLTVL.

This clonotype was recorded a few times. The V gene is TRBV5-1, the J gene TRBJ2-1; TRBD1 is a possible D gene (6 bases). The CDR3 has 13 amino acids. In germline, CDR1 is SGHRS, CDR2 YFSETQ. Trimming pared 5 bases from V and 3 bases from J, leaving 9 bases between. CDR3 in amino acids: CASRLDSYNEQFF. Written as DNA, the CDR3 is TGCGCCAGCAGACTGGACAGCTACAATGAGCAGTTCTTC.

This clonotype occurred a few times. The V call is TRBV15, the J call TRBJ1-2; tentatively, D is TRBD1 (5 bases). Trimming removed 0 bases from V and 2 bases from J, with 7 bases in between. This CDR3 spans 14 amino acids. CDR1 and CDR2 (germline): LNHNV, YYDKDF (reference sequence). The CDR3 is CATSRDRTNYGYTF. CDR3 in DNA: TGTGCCACCAGCAGAGATAGGACAAACTATGGCTACACCTTC.

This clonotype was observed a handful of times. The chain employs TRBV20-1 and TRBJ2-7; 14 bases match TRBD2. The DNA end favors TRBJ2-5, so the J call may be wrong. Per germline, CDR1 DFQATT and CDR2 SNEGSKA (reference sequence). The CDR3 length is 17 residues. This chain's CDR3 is CSAFLTSGGAVLETQYF. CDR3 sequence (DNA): TGCAGTGCCTTCTTGACTAGCGGGGGGGCAGTCTTAGAGACCCAGTACTTC.

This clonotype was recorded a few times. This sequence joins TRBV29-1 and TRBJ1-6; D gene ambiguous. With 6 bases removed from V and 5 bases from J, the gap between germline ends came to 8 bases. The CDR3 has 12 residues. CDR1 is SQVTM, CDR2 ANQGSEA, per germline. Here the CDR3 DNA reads TGCAGCGTCCTCGAGGATAATTCACCCCTCCACTTT. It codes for CSVLEDNSPLHF.

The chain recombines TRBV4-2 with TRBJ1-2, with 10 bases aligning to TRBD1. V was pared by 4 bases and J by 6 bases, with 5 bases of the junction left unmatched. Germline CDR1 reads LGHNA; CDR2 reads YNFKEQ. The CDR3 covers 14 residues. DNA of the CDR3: TGTGCCAGCAGCCCGGACAGGGGGACGGATGGCTACACCTTC. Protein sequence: CASSPDRGTDGYTF.